The rows below give T cell receptor beta chains drawn from one sample of a study of blood T cell repertoires in COVID-19. Assay: immunoSEQ multiplex PCR; the TCRdb copy retains only in-frame clones and omits some. The sample holds roughly 330,000 clones, roughly nine tenths seen once. Sample: PBMCs or T cells enriched from blood (not recorded which). The receptors derive from a woman aged 25 to 39 who had recovered from COVID-19. Each CDR3 is given with its conserved first and last residue. D genes are given only for firm matches. Expanded clones get a size class; other rows say once, few or many, or leave the size out.

v_gene,abundance,j_gene,d_gene,CDR3nt,CDR3aa
TRBV7-9,-,TRBJ2-3,-,TGTGCCAGCAGCCAACGACAGGCTACAGATACGCAGTATTTT,CASSQRQATDTQYF
TRBV4-1,-,TRBJ2-2,-,TGCGCCAGCAGCCAAGACTTCTTGGGAGGCACCGGGGAGCTGTTTTTT,CASSQDFLGGTGELFF
TRBV3-1/TRBV3-2,-,TRBJ1-2,TRBD1,TGTGCCAGCAGCCAGGTGGACAGGGTACACACCTTC,CASSQVDRVHTF
TRBV4-1,-,TRBJ2-5,TRBD2,TGCGCCAGCAGCCCGGGACTAACGAGGATCCAAGAGACCCAGTACTTC,CASSPGLTRIQETQYF
TRBV12-3/TRBV12-4,-,TRBJ1-1,-,TGTGCCAGCAGTTTCCTGGAGAGCGAAGAAGCTTTCTTT,CASSFLESEEAFF
TRBV19,-,TRBJ1-2,-,TGTGCCAGTAGTGATGCCGGTCCAGGCTACACCTTC,CASSDAGPGYTF
TRBV19,-,TRBJ1-2,-,TGTGCCAGTAGTATAGCGGGTTTCTCTGGCTACACCTTC,CASSIAGFSGYTF
TRBV5-4,-,TRBJ1-2,-,TGTGCCAGCAGCTCCGGGGTCCGGATTCCCTATGGCTACACCTTC,CASSSGVRIPYGYTF
TRBV19,-,TRBJ1-5,-,TGTGCCAGTAGCCCTCCCCGGCAGGGGAGCAATCAGCCCCAGCATTTT,CASSPPRQGSNQPQHF
TRBV10-1,-,TRBJ2-7,TRBD2,TGCGCCAGCAGTCCTAGCGGGGCGGAGTTGGACGAGCAGTACTTC,CASSPSGAELDEQYF
TRBV5-1,-,TRBJ1-2,-,TGCGCCAGCAGCTTGGGACAGCAAAATTACTATGGCTACACCTTC,CASSLGQQNYYGYTF
TRBV29-1,-,TRBJ2-3,TRBD2,TGCAGCGTTGAAGGGGTTAGCGGGGCGATCACAGATACGCAGTATTTT,CSVEGVSGAITDTQYF
TRBV4-1,-,TRBJ2-1,-,TGCGCCAGCAGCCAGCTTAGTTACGATGAGCAGTTCTTC,CASSQLSYDEQFF
TRBV5-5,-,TRBJ1-6,-,TGTGCCAGCAGCCTCCTTGGGGAGTTTGGTAATTCACCCCTCCACTTT,CASSLLGEFGNSPLHF
TRBV28,-,TRBJ1-1,-,TGTGCCAGCAGTTTATGGGGGGCGCTCGGTCATACTGAAGCTTTCTTT,CASSLWGALGHTEAFF
TRBV5-1,-,TRBJ2-7,TRBD2,TGCGCCAGCAGCCCTCTCTGGGGCGGGGGGCAACCCTACGAGCAGTACTTC,CASSPLWGGGQPYEQYF
TRBV5-6,-,TRBJ2-1,TRBD2,TGTGCCAGCAGCTTGGGGCGGGGGTCGGTGCAGTTCTTC,CASSLGRGSVQFF
TRBV9,once,TRBJ1-1,-,TGTGCCAGCAGCACACAGGGACATTCGAACACTGAAGCTTTCTTT,CASSTQGHSNTEAFF
TRBV6-5,-,TRBJ1-1,TRBD1,TGTGCCAGCAGCTTGGACAGGGCCACTGAAGCTTTCTTT,CASSLDRATEAFF
TRBV11-2,-,TRBJ1-1,-,TGTGCCAGCAGCCCCGATTCTGGGGGCATCGGTCGTGAAGCTTTCTTT,CASSPDSGGIGREAFF
TRBV12-3/TRBV12-4,-,TRBJ1-2,-,TGTGCCAGCACCCAAGGGACATGGGGCTACACCTTC,CASTQGTWGYTF
TRBV5-8,once,TRBJ2-6,-,TGTGCCAGCAGCCTAGGGACTGAGAGCTCTGGGGCCAACGTCCTGACTTTC,CASSLGTESSGANVLTF
TRBV30,-,TRBJ1-1,-,TGTGCCTGGTCAGCTGGGGGCGCTGAAGCTTTCTTT,CAWSAGGAEAFF
TRBV2,-,TRBJ2-7,TRBD1,TGTGCCAGCATCCGGACAGGGTTTTACGAGCAGTACTTC,CASIRTGFYEQYF
TRBV5-1,-,TRBJ2-7,-,TGCGCCAGCAGCCCGCGGATCTCCTACGAGCAGTACTTC,CASSPRISYEQYF
TRBV29-1,-,TRBJ2-2,-,TGCAGCGTTGATTCGGGAAAAAACACCGGGGAGCTGTTTTTT,CSVDSGKNTGELFF
TRBV5-1,few,TRBJ1-1,-,TGCGCCAGCAGCTTGGACTCGGGGAGGTCTGAAGCTTTCTTT,CASSLDSGRSEAFF
TRBV6-6,-,TRBJ2-5,-,TGTGCCAGCAGCGTTACGTCCGACCAGGGGACCCAGTACTTC,CASSVTSDQGTQYF
TRBV27,few,TRBJ1-5,-,TGTGCCAGCAGTTTACATAGCAATCAGCCCCAGCATTTT,CASSLHSNQPQHF
TRBV27,-,TRBJ1-2,-,TGTGCCAGCAGTTTGCGGGGAGGGCACTATGGCTACACCTTC,CASSLRGGHYGYTF
TRBV4-1,-,TRBJ1-3,-,TGCGCCAGCAGCCAACCGACAGGAGCTGGAAACACCATATATTTT,CASSQPTGAGNTIYF
TRBV2,-,TRBJ2-5,-,TGTGCCAGCAGCAGACAGGACCAAGAGACCCAGTACTTC,CASSRQDQETQYF
TRBV19,once,TRBJ1-2,-,TGTGCCAGTACCCCTAGTACAGGGCGACTGGGCTATGGCTACACCTTC,CASTPSTGRLGYGYTF
TRBV13,-,TRBJ2-5,TRBD2,TGTGCCAGCAGCTACCCCGGGACTAGCGGGGGTGACTACCAAGAGACCCAGTACTTC,CASSYPGTSGGDYQETQYF
TRBV9,-,TRBJ1-4,-,TGTGCCAGCAGCGTAGCTAACGGTAATGAAAAACTGTTTTTT,CASSVANGNEKLFF
TRBV3-1/TRBV3-2,-,TRBJ2-7,-,TGTGCCAGCAGCCAAGGGGGAGACTTGATCCCCTACGAGCAGTACTTC,CASSQGGDLIPYEQYF
TRBV4-2,-,TRBJ1-6,-,TGTGCCAGCAGCCAAGAAATGTTATACAGCTCTGATTCACCCCTCCACTTT,CASSQEMLYSSDSPLHF
TRBV5-6,-,TRBJ1-5,-,TGTGCCAGCAGCTTGGGCGGGGGGTTCAATCAGCCCCAGCATTTT,CASSLGGGFNQPQHF
TRBV7-9,once,TRBJ2-2,TRBD2,TGTGCCAGCAGCCCCCTCACTAGCGGGGGCCGGGGGACCGGGGAGCTGTTTTTT,CASSPLTSGGRGTGELFF
TRBV7-6,-,TRBJ1-1,TRBD1,TGTGCCAGCAGCTTAGCCCAGGGGGCGCCCACTGAAGCTTTCTTT,CASSLAQGAPTEAFF
TRBV19,-,TRBJ1-1,-,TGTGCCAGTAGTATACAAGCAAACACTGAAGCTTTCTTT,CASSIQANTEAFF
TRBV20-1,many,TRBJ1-3,-,TGCAGTGCTAGTGGGCCCACTGGAAACACCATATATTTT,CSASGPTGNTIYF
TRBV23-1,-,TRBJ1-6,TRBD1,TGCGCCCTCCGGGACAGGGAAAAGGCCCTCCACTTT,CALRDREKALHF
TRBV19,-,TRBJ1-2,-,TGTGCCAGTGGAACAGGAAAGGGTAACTATGGCTACACCTTC,CASGTGKGNYGYTF
TRBV20-1,-,TRBJ2-3,-,TGCAGTGAGGACGGGGATCCGCAGTATTTT,CSEDGDPQYF
TRBV7-6,-,TRBJ2-2,TRBD1,TGTGCCAGCAGCGAGGGACAGCCCATAGGTGGGGAGCTGTTTTTT,CASSEGQPIGGELFF
TRBV7-2,-,TRBJ1-2,-,TGTGCCAGCAGCTTAGTACAGGCCTATGGCTACACCTTC,CASSLVQAYGYTF
TRBV7-8,few,TRBJ1-1,-,TGTGCCAGCAAAGAAGGAGCTGAAGCTTTCTTT,CASKEGAEAFF
TRBV2,few,TRBJ2-5,TRBD1,TGTGCCAGCAGTGCGGAGGACAGGGGAGCGGAGACCCAGTACTTC,CASSAEDRGAETQYF
TRBV3-1/TRBV3-2,-,TRBJ1-3,-,TGTGCCAGCAGCCAAGCGGTTCTCTCTGGAAACACCATATATTTT,CASSQAVLSGNTIYF